A single sample is the source of the 14 T cell receptor beta chains below, sequenced in a study of cytomegalovirus exposure and HLA in healthy donors. PCR involved 60 Vbeta and 13 Jbeta primers. Clones were read by immunoSEQ multiplex PCR, and TCRdb kept only the in-frame ones, dropping some. The profile covers 150,000 or so clones, with roughly 75% appearing a single time and about 7.6% taken by the ten largest. Sample: PBMCs. Receptors originate from a woman in her thirties or forties in good health and CMV-seropositive.

V is TRBV5-1 and J is TRBJ2-1, with TRBD2 matching over 16 bases. The CDR3 is 19 residues long. CDR1 is SGHRS, CDR2 YFSETQ, per germline. V dropped 4 bases and J dropped 5; count of bases not matched to a gene: 12. This chain's CDR3 is CASSPGLAGGSRSDNEQFF. The CDR3 bases are TGCGCCAGCAGCCCGGGACTAGCGGGAGGGTCCAGAAGCGACAATGAGCAGTTCTTC.

J is TRBJ1-2 and V is TRBV5-1; D not resolved. The V gene lost 0 bases and the J gene lost 1 base, with 4 bases spanning the gap. Germline loops: CDR1 SGHRS, CDR2 YFSETQ. The CDR3 consists of 13 residues. This chain's CDR3 is CASSLDHNYGYTF. CDR3 coding DNA: TGCGCCAGCAGCTTGGATCATAACTATGGCTACACCTTC.

This clone is a singleton in its sample. The chain carries TRBV2 and TRBJ2-1; 8 bases agree with TRBD2. Per germline, CDR1 SNHLY and CDR2 FYNNEI. The V gene end was trimmed by 4 bases and the J gene end by 5 bases; junction bases not matched to a gene: 4. This CDR3 comprises 14 residues. CDR3 nucleotides: TGTGCCAGCAGTGCGGGACTAGTCCACAATGAGCAGTTCTTC. Translated, it gives CASSAGLVHNEQFF.

The chain recombines TRBV28 with TRBJ2-1; maybe TRBD2 (6 bases). The CDR3 length is 16 residues. Germline-derived CDR1 and CDR2 are MDHEN and SYDVKM. Trimming took 2 bases from V and 7 from J, leaving 18 bases between them. CDR3 nucleotides: TGTGCCAGCAGTTTACTTTCCGCGGGACGAGGGAATGAGCAGTTCTTC. This translates into CASSLLSAGRGNEQFF. The complete variable domain, with remaining parts taken from reference TRBV28 and TRBJ2-1, reads DVKVTQSSRYLVKRTGEKVFLECVQDMDHENMFWYRQDPGLGLRLIYFSYDVKMKEKGDIPEGYSVSREKKERFSLILESASTNQTSMYLCASSLLSAGRGNEQFFGPGTRLTVL.

The V and J genes are TRBV5-4 and TRBJ1-2; maybe TRBD1 (6 bases). V lost 0 bases to trimming and J lost 8 bases, with 14 bases between them. The CDR3 loop spans 14 amino acids. Looked up from germline, CDR1 is SGHNT and CDR2 is YYREEE (reference sequence). The CDR3 DNA is TGTGCCAGCAGCTTGGATGGGGGGGCTCAGGGCTACACCTTC. Encoded protein: CASSLDGGAQGYTF.

This rearrangement joins TRBV30 to TRBJ1-4; TRBD1 matches at 7 bases. Looked up from germline, CDR1 is GTSNPN and CDR2 is SVGIG (reference sequence). Losses at the gene ends were 3 bases for V and 5 bases for J; bases not matched to a gene: 15. This CDR3 is 17 amino acids long. CDR3 in amino acids: CAWRDKSRGQLNEKLFF. DNA for the CDR3: TGTGCCTGGAGGGACAAATCAAGGGGACAGCTCAATGAAAAACTGTTTTTT. The full variable domain, completed using reference TRBV30 and TRBJ1-4, is SQTIHQWPATLVQPVGSPLSLECTVEGTSNPNLYWYRQAAGRGLQLLFYSVGIGQISSEVPQNLSASRPQDRQFILSSKKLLLSDSGFYLCAWRDKSRGQLNEKLFFGSGTQLSVL.

Only a few counts were recorded for this clone. The chain has TRBV29-1 and TRBJ2-3; D possibly corresponds to TRBD2 (6 bases). Germline values: CDR1 SQVTM, CDR2 ANQGSEA. CDR3 length: 13 amino acids. The ends were cut back, 4 bases at V and 4 bases at J, with 12 bases in the middle. DNA for the CDR3: TGCAGCGTTGTTAACGGGGGACCAGATACGCAGTATTTT. This translates into CSVVNGGPDTQYF.

The chain recombines TRBV6-5 with TRBJ2-7; possible D gene TRBD2, 6 bases. Germline V CDR1 and CDR2: MNHEY, SVGAGI. The CDR3 is made up of 11 amino acids. Trimming cost V 2 bases and J 9 bases, with 8 bases left between them. In DNA, the CDR3 is TGTGCCAGCAGTTACCGCGGGGTGCAGTACTTC. Protein: CASSYRGVQYF.

The rearrangement uses TRBV10-3 and TRBJ2-3; D is unresolved. CDR3 length: 14 amino acids. Germline V CDR1 and CDR2: ENHRY, SYGVKD. V lost 6 bases and J lost 0, with 10 bases in between. The CDR3 DNA follows: TGTGCCATCAGGAACAGCCTGAGCACAGATACGCAGTATTTT. Translating it yields CAIRNSLSTDTQYF.

The sample holds one count of this clone. This CDR3 reads CASSRQTNTGELFF. The CDR3 DNA is TGTGCCAGCAGCAGACAGACGAACACCGGGGAGCTGTTTTTT. The chain has TRBV11-2 and TRBJ2-2; possible D gene TRBD1, 5 bases. Germline lookup yields CDR1 SGHAT and CDR2 FQNNGV. Trimming took 5 bases from V and 0 from J, leaving 7 bases between them. The CDR3 contains 14 residues.

The CDR3 here is CASSPGTSGRVETQYF. The CDR3, as DNA: TGTGCCAGCAGCCCCGGGACTAGCGGGAGGGTAGAGACCCAGTACTTC. The genes are TRBV7-3 and TRBJ2-5; 16 bases match TRBD2. Germline lookup yields CDR1 SGHTA and CDR2 FQGTGA. CDR3 length: 16 residues. V was clipped by 5 bases and J by 4 bases; unmatched bases: 4. Supplemented by reference TRBV7-3 and TRBJ2-5, the full variable domain reads GAGVSQTPSNKVTEKGKYVELRCDPISGHTALYWYRQSLGQGPEFLIYFQGTGAADDSGLPNDRFFAVRPEGSVSTLKIQRTERGDSAVYLCASSPGTSGRVETQYFGPGTRLLVL.

The gene calls are TRBV7-2 and TRBJ2-1; 8 bases match TRBD2. This CDR3 contains 15 residues. The junction had 11 bases not matched to a gene; V was cut back by 5 bases and J by 8 bases. CDR1 and CDR2 (germline): SGHTA, FQGNSA. CDR3: CASSGAGSGSDEQFF. The CDR3 DNA reads TGTGCCAGCAGCGGAGCTGGGAGCGGGAGCGATGAGCAGTTCTTC. Full variable domain (outside the CDR3, taken from reference TRBV7-2 and TRBJ2-1): GAGVSQSPSNKVTEKGKDVELRCDPISGHTALYWYRQSLGQGLEFLIYFQGNSAPDKSGLPSDRFSAERTGGSVSTLTIQRTQQEDSAVYLCASSGAGSGSDEQFFGPGTRLTVL.

The gene calls are TRBV28 and TRBJ2-2; 7 bases are a match to TRBD2. In germline, CDR1 is MDHEN, CDR2 SYDVKM. The V segment lost 8 bases and the J segment 4 bases; nucleotides outside the gene matches: 10. The CDR3 runs 15 residues. The CDR3 loop reads CASDSVRELTGELFF. DNA of the CDR3: TGTGCCAGCGATTCCGTGCGGGAGCTCACCGGGGAGCTGTTTTTT.

V and J are TRBV18 and TRBJ2-7, with unresolved D. The CDR3 consists of 13 residues. Germline-derived CDR1 and CDR2 are KGHSH and LQKENI. With 3 bases removed from V and 6 bases from J, the gap between germline ends came to 12 bases. Here the CDR3 reads CASSPGVGTEQYF. The CDR3 bases are TGTGCCAGCTCACCCGGAGTGGGTACCGAGCAGTACTTC.